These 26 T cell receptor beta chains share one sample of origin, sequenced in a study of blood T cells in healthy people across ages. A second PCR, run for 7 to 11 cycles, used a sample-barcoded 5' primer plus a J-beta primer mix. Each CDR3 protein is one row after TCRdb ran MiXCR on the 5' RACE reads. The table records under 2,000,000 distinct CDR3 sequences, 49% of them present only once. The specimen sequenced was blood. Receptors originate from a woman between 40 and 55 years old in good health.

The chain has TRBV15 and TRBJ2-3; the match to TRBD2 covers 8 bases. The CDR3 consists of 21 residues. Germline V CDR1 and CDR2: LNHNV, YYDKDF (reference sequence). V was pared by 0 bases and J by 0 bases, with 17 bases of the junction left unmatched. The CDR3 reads CATSRDRLARGESESTDTQYF. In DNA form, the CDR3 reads TGTGCCACCAGCAGAGATAGACTAGCGCGAGGCGAATCCGAAAGCACAGATACGCAGTATTTT.

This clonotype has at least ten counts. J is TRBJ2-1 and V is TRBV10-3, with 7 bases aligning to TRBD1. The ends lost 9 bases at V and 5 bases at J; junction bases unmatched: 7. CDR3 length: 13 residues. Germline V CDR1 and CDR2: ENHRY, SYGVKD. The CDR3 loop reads CAIGRDRDNEQFF. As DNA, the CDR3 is TGTGCCATAGGCCGGGACAGAGACAATGAGCAGTTCTTC.

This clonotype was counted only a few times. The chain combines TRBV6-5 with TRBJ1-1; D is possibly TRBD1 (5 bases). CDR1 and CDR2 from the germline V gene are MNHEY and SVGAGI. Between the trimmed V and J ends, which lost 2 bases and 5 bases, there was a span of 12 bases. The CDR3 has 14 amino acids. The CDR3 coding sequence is TGTGCCAGCAGTTACCAGGGTGTAGGAACTGAAGCTTTCTTT. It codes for CASSYQGVGTEAFF.

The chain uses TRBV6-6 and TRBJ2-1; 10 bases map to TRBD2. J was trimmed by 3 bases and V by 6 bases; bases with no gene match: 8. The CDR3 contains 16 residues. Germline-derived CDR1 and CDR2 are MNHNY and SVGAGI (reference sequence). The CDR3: CASRQLAGSLYNEQFF. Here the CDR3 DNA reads TGTGCCAGCAGACAACTAGCGGGGAGCCTCTACAATGAGCAGTTCTTC.

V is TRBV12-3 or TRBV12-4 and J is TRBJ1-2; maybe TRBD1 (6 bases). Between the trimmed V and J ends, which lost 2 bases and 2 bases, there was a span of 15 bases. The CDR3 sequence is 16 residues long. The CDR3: CASSLLIRGENYGYTF. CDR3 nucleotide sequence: TGTGCCAGCAGTTTATTAATTAGGGGGGAGAACTATGGCTACACCTTC.

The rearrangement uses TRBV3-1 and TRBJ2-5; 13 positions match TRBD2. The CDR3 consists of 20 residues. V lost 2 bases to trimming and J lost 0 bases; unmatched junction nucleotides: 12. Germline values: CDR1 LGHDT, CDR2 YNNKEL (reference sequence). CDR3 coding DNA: TGTGCCAGCAGCCAATCTATCGGGACTAGCGGGGCGACTAACCAAGAGACCCAGTACTTC. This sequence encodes CASSQSIGTSGATNQETQYF.

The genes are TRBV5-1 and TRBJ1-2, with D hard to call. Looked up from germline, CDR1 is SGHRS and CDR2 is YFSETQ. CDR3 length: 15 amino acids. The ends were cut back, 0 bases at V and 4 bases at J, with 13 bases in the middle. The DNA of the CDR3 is TGCGCCAGCAGCTTGGAATTTCGGGGTAGCTATGGCTACACCTTC. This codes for CASSLEFRGSYGYTF.

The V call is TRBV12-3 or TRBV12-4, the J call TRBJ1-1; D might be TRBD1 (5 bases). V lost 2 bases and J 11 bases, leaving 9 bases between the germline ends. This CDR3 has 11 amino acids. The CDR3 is CASSLKGPAFF. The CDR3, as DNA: TGTGCCAGCAGTTTAAAGGGACCGGCTTTCTTT.

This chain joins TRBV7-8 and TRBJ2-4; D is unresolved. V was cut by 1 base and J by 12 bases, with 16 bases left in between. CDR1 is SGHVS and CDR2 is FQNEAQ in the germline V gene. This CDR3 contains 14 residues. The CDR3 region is CASSLGARVTAQYF. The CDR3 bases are TGTGCCAGCAGCTTAGGGGCTCGGGTGACGGCTCAGTACTTC.

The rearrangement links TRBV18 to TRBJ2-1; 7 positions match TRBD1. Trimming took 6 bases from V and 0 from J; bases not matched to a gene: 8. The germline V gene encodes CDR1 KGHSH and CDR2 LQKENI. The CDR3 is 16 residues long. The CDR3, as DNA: TGTGCCAGCTCCACCTTAAAGGGGGCCTCCTACAATGAGCAGTTCTTC. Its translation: CASSTLKGASYNEQFF.

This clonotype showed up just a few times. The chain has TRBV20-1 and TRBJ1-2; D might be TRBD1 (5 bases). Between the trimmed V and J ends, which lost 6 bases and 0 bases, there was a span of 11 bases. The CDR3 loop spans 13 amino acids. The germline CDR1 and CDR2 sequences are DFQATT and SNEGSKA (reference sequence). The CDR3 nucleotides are TGCAGTGCCCACGGGGGAGCTAACTATGGCTACACCTTC. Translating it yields CSAHGGANYGYTF.

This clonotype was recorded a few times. The CDR3 is CSARDRGLLSWTDTQYF. DNA for the CDR3: TGCAGTGCCAGGGACAGGGGTCTTCTTAGTTGGACGGATACGCAGTATTTT. V is TRBV20-1 and J is TRBJ2-3; 10 nucleotides match TRBD1. The CDR3 has 17 residues. J lost 6 bases, V lost 6 bases, and 18 bases had no gene match. Germline CDR1 is DFQATT and CDR2 is SNEGSKA (reference sequence).

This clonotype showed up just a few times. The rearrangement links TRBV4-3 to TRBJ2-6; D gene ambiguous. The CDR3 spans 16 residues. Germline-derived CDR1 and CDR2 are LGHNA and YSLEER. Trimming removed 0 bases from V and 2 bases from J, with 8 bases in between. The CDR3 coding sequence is TGCGCCAGCAGCCAAGATGAGGCGGCTGGGGCCAACGTCCTGACTTTC. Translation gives CASSQDEAAGANVLTF.

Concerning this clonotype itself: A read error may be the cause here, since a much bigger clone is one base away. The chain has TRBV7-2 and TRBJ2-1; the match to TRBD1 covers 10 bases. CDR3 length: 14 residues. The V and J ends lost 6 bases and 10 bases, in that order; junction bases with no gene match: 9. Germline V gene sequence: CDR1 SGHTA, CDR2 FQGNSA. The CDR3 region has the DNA TGTGCCAGCAGTTTGGACAGGGGGTTCTACGAGCAGTTCTTC. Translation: CASSLDRGFYEQFF.

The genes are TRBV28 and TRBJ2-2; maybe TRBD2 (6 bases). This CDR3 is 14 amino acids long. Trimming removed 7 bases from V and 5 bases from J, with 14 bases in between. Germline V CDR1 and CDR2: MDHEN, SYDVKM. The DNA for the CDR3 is TGTGCCAGCATCGGGGGACCGAGGACCGGGGAGCTGTTTTTT. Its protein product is CASIGGPRTGELFF. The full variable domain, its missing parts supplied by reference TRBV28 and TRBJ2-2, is DVKVTQSSRYLVKRTGEKVFLECVQDMDHENMFWYRQDPGLGLRLIYFSYDVKMKEKGDIPEGYSVSREKKERFSLILESASTNQTSMYLCASIGGPRTGELFFGEGSRLTVL.

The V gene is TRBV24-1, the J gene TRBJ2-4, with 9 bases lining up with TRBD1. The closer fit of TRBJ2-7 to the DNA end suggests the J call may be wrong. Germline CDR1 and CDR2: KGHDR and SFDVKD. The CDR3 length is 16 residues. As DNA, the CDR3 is TGTGCCACCGGGAAGGGGACAGGGCCACAACCCTACGAGCAGTACTTC. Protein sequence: CATGKGTGPQPYEQYF.

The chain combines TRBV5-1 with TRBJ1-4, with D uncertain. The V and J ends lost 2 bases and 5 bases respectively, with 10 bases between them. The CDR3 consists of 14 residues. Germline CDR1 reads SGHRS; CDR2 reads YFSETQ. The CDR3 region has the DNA TGCGCCAGCAGCTTCGGCAGAACGAATGAAAAACTGTTTTTT. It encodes CASSFGRTNEKLFF.

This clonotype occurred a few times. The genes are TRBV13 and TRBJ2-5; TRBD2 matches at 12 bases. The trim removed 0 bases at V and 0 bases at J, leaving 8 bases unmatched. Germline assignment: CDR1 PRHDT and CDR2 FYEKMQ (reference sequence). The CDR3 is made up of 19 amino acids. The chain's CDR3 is CASSLGLTSGGSYQETQYF. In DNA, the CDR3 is TGTGCCAGCAGCTTAGGCCTTACTAGCGGGGGGTCCTACCAAGAGACCCAGTACTTC.

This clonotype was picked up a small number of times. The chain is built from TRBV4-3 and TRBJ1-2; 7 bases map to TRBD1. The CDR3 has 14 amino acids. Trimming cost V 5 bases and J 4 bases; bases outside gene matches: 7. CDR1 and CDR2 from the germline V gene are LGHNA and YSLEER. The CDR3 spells CASSTRQGIYGYTF. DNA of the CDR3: TGCGCCAGCAGCACCCGACAGGGTATCTATGGCTACACCTTC.

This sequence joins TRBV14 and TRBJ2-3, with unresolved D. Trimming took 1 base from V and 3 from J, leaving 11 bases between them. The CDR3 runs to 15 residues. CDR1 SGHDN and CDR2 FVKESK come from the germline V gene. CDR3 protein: CASSQVSLFTDTQYF. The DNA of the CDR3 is TGTGCCAGCAGCCAAGTTTCTTTGTTTACAGATACGCAGTATTTT.

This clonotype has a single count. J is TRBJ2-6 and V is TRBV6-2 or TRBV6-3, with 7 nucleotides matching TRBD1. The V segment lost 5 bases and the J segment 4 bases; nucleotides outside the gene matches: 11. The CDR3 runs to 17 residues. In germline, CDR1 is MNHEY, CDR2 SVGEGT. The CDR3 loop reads CASSPSQGVAGANVLTF. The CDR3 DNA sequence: TGTGCCAGCAGTCCCTCGCAGGGGGTGGCAGGGGCCAACGTCCTGACTTTC.

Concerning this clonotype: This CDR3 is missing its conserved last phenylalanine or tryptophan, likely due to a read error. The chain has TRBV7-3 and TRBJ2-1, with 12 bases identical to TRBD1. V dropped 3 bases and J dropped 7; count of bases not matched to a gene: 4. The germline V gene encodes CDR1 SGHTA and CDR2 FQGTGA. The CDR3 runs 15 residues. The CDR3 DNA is TGTGCCAGCAGCTTCGGGACAGGGGGCACGAATGAGCAGTTCTCC. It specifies CASSFGTGGTNEQFS.

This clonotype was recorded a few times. CDR3 sequence (DNA): TGCAGTGCTAGCTTCCCCGGCGGGACAGTTGAATCTGGGGCCAACGTCCTGACTTTC. Its protein product is CSASFPGGTVESGANVLTF. V is TRBV20-1 and J is TRBJ2-6, with D possibly being TRBD1 (7 bases). Trimming pared 3 bases from V and 1 base from J, leaving 22 bases between. In germline, CDR1 is DFQATT, CDR2 SNEGSKA (reference sequence). This CDR3 is 19 amino acids long.

The CDR3 protein is CASSLYPRQDYQPQHF. The CDR3 nucleotides read TGCGCCAGCAGCTTGTATCCCCGACAGGATTATCAGCCCCAGCATTTT. The chain carries TRBV5-1 and TRBJ1-5; the D gene is possibly TRBD1 (6 bases). This CDR3 is 16 amino acids long. Germline V gene lookup returns CDR1 SGHRS and CDR2 YFSETQ. V was cut by 1 base and J by 5 bases, with 16 bases left in between.

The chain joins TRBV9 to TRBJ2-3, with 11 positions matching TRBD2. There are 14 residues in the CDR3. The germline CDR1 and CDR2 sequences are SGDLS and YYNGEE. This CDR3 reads CEGFGLAGRDTQYF. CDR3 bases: TGTGAAGGATTTGGACTAGCGGGTAGGGATACGCAGTATTTT. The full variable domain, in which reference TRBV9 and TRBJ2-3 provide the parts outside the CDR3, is DSGVTQTPKHLITATGQRVTLRCSPRSGDLSVYWYQQSLDQGLQFLIQYYNGEERAKGNILERFSAQQFPDLHSELNLSSLELGDSALYFCEGFGLAGRDTQYFGPGTRLTVL.

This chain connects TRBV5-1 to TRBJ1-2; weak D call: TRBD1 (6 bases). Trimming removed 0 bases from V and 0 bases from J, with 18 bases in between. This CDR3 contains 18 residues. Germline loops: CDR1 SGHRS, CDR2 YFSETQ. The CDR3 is CASSLGAETGVTNYGYTF. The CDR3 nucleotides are TGCGCCAGCAGCTTGGGGGCCGAGACAGGAGTTACTAACTATGGCTACACCTTC. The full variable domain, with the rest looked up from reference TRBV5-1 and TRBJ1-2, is KAGVTQTPRYLIKTRGQQVTLSCSPISGHRSVSWYQQTPGQGLQFLFEYFSETQRNKGNFPGRFSGRQFSNSRSEMNVSTLELGDSALYLCASSLGAETGVTNYGYTFGSGTRLTVV.